A single sample gave rise to the 5 T cell receptor beta chains below, sequenced in a study of control samples from healthy donors and cancer patients. Some clones are missing from TCRdb's copy, which holds only in-frame ones; the method was immunoSEQ multiplex PCR. In the table there are about 82,000 clones, approximately 94% of which are singletons. The sequenced sample consisted of blood. The source is a woman in her late teens or twenties in good health.

V and J are TRBV28 and TRBJ1-2; D unresolved. The V and J ends lost 6 bases and 7 bases respectively, with 18 bases between them. The CDR3 spans 14 residues. The germline V gene encodes CDR1 MDHEN and CDR2 SYDVKM. As DNA, the CDR3 is TGTGCCAGCAGCCTCCTTTCGTCTGCATCTGGCTACACCTTC. As protein: CASSLLSSASGYTF.

CDR3 sequence (DNA): TGTGCCAGCAGCGCTCAGGGTAACTATGGCTACACCTTC. Its translation: CASSAQGNYGYTF. The gene calls are TRBV7-9 and TRBJ1-2; D might be TRBD1 (5 bases). CDR3 length: 13 residues. In germline, CDR1 is SEHNR, CDR2 FQNEAQ (reference sequence). V dropped 5 bases and J dropped 1 base, with 8 bases sitting between them.

V and J are TRBV28 and TRBJ1-4; D might be TRBD1 (5 bases). CDR3 length: 18 residues. Germline V CDR1 and CDR2: MDHEN, SYDVKM. V was clipped by 1 base and J by 3 bases, with 18 bases between them. Here the CDR3 reads CASSLYPSIGDSNEKLFF. The CDR3 bases are TGTGCCAGCAGTTTATACCCCTCGATTGGGGACTCTAATGAAAAACTGTTTTTT.

CDR3 in DNA: TGTGCCAGCAGCCACCCAACGGACACCAGAAATTCACCCCTCCACTTT. The encoded protein is CASSHPTDTRNSPLHF. J is TRBJ1-6 and V is TRBV14; perhaps TRBD1 as D (5 bases). CDR1 SGHDN and CDR2 FVKESK come from the germline V gene. The CDR3 contains 16 residues. Trimming took 3 bases from V and 7 from J, leaving 16 bases between them.

The chain joins TRBV3-1 (or the pseudogene TRBV3-2) to TRBJ2-6; TRBD2 matches 16 bases. This CDR3 region has 20 residues. Trimming removed 10 bases from V and 0 bases from J; junction bases left unmatched: 12. CDR1 and CDR2 from the germline V gene are LGHDT and YNNKEL (reference sequence). The DNA for the CDR3 is TGTGCCACCCGAGCTCCGGGACTAGCGGGGGGGCCCTCTGGGGCCAACGTCCTGACTTTC. Its translation: CATRAPGLAGGPSGANVLTF.